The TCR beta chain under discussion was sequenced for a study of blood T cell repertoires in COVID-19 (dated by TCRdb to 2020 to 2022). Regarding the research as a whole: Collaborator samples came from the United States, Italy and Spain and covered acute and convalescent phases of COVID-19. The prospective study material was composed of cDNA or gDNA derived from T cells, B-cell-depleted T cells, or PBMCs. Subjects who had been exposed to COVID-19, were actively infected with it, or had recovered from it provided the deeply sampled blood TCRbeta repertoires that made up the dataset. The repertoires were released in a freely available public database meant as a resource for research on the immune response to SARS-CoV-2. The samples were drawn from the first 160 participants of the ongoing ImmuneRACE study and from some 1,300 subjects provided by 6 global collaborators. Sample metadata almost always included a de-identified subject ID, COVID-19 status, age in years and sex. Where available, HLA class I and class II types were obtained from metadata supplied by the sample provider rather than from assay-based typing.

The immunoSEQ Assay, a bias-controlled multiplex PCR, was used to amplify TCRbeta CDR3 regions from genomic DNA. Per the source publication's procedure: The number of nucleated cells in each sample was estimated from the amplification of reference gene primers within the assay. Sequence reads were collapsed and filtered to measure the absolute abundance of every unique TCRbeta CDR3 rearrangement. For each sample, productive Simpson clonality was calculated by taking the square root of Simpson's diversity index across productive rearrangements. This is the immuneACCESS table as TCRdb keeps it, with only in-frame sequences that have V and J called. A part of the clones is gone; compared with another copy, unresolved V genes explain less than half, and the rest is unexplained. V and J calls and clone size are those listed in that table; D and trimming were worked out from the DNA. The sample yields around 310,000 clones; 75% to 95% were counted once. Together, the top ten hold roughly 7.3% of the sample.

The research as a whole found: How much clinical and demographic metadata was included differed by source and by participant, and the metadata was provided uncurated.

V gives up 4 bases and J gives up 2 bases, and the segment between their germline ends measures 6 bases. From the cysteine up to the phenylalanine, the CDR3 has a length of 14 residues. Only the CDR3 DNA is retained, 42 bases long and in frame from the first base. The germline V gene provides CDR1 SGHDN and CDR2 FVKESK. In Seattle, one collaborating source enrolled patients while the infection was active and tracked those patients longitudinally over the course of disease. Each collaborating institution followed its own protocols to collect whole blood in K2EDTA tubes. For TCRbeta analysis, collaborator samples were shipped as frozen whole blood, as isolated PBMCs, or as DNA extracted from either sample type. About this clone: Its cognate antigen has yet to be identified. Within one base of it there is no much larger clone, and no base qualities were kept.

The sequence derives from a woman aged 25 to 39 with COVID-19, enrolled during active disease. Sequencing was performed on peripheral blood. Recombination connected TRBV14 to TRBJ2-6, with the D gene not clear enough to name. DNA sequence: TGTGCCAGCAGCCCTACGGCTGGGGCCAACGTCCTGACTTTC. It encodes CASSPTAGANVLTF.